Shown below are 25 T cell receptor beta chains from a single sample sequenced in a study of vaccination effects on CD4 cells after COVID-19. These receptors have no known antigen. Generated by immunoSEQ multiplex PCR, the TCRdb table keeps only in-frame clones and is missing some. The sample has some 65,000 clones, roughly 76% seen once. The ViraFEST assay expanded antigen-specific CD4+ T cells with viral peptide pools before sequencing. CD4+ T cells were isolated after around ten days of culture. Vaccinees lacked prior SARS-CoV-2 infection and tested negative for nucleocapsid antibodies. Sequencing used CD4+ T cells from PBMCs cultured with HCoV-NL63 spike peptides, obtained before COVID-19 vaccination. These receptors all come from a human donor who received a COVID-19 vaccine.

This sequence joins TRBV3-1 (or the pseudogene TRBV3-2) and TRBJ1-2; D is ambiguous. Trimming removed 0 bases from V and 5 bases from J, with 13 bases in between. The CDR3 has 15 residues. Per germline, CDR1 LGHDT and CDR2 YNNKEL (reference sequence). The CDR3 DNA sequence: TGTGCCAGCAGCCAAGATTATCAAGGGCTGTATGGCTACACCTTC. Its protein is CASSQDYQGLYGYTF.

The gene calls are TRBV20-1 and TRBJ2-1, with 12 bases matching TRBD2. This CDR3 region has 15 residues. Per germline, CDR1 DFQATT and CDR2 SNEGSKA (reference sequence). Losses at the gene ends were 3 bases for V and 9 bases for J; bases not matched to a gene: 9. The CDR3 loop reads CSASGLAGGPGEQFF. CDR3 DNA sequence: TGCAGTGCTAGTGGCCTAGCGGGGGGGCCTGGTGAGCAGTTCTTC.

The chain is built from TRBV6-5 and TRBJ2-3, with D possibly being TRBD2 (6 bases). The V and J ends lost 5 bases and 0 bases respectively, with 9 bases between them. CDR1 is MNHEY and CDR2 is SVGAGI in the germline V gene. The CDR3 has 14 amino acids. The chain's CDR3 is CASSIGGSTDTQYF. CDR3 sequence (DNA): TGTGCCAGCAGTATCGGGGGAAGCACAGATACGCAGTATTTT.

The rearrangement uses TRBV19 and TRBJ2-1; unclear D gene. Trimming took off 4 bases at V and 0 bases at J, with 13 bases between the two ends. Germline assignment: CDR1 LNHDA and CDR2 SQIVND (reference sequence). The CDR3 covers 16 residues. In DNA, the CDR3 is TGTGCCAGTAGTAAGGAGTTCCGAAGCTCCTACAATGAGCAGTTCTTC. Protein product: CASSKEFRSSYNEQFF.

The V and J genes are TRBV20-1 and TRBJ2-1; possible D gene TRBD1, 5 bases. CDR1 is DFQATT and CDR2 is SNEGSKA in the germline V gene (reference sequence). Trimming stripped 6 bases from V and 4 bases from J, with 7 bases between. This CDR3 has 11 amino acids. CDR3 nucleotides: TGCAGTGCCAGGGCTTACAATGAGCAGTTCTTC. It is translated as CSARAYNEQFF.

The chain has TRBV6-4 and TRBJ2-7, with D unresolved. Germline V CDR1 and CDR2: MRHNA, SNTAGT. V lost 8 bases and J lost 0, with 20 bases in between. The CDR3 covers 16 residues. The DNA of the CDR3 is TGTGCCAGCCCCCCCACCGCCGGACGGGTCTCCTACGAGCAGTACGTC. The encoded protein is CASPPTAGRVSYEQYV.

This clone was seen more than once but under ten times. This chain connects TRBV5-1 to TRBJ1-1; possibly TRBD1 for D (5 bases). The CDR3 length is 13 residues. V was shortened by 5 bases and J by 0 bases, with 8 bases between the two germline ends. Germline V gene sequence: CDR1 SGHRS, CDR2 YFSETQ. CDR3 region: CASRGRLNTEAFF. CDR3 DNA sequence: TGCGCCAGCAGGGGACGGCTGAACACTGAAGCTTTCTTT.

The chain links TRBV18 to TRBJ1-1; tentatively, D is TRBD1 (6 bases). Trimming took 6 bases from V and 0 from J, leaving 14 bases between them. The CDR3 consists of 15 residues. CDR1 and CDR2 from the germline V gene are KGHSH and LQKENI. The CDR3 protein is CASSPGAGMNTEAFF. CDR3 coding DNA: TGTGCCAGCTCGCCAGGGGCGGGGATGAACACTGAAGCTTTCTTT.

The rearrangement uses TRBV6-1 and TRBJ2-7; D is undetermined. Trimming removed 8 bases at V and 0 bases at J, with 11 bases between. This CDR3 is 13 amino acids long. The germline V gene encodes CDR1 MNHNS and CDR2 SASEGT. The DNA of the CDR3 is TGTGCCAGCCACAGTCAAGGCTCCTACGAGCAGTACGTC. It encodes CASHSQGSYEQYV.

The V call is TRBV3-1 (or the pseudogene TRBV3-2), the J call TRBJ2-3; 11 bases fit TRBD2. The CDR3 length is 17 residues. V lost 4 bases, J lost 2 bases, and 8 bases stayed unmatched. Germline CDR1 reads LGHDT; CDR2 reads YNNKEL (reference sequence). DNA for the CDR3: TGTGCCAGCAGCCCCCGGGTAGCGGGGGGGAACACAGATACGCAGTATTTT. Amino acid sequence: CASSPRVAGGNTDTQYF.

This sequence joins TRBV20-1 and TRBJ2-5; unclear D gene. Per germline, CDR1 DFQATT and CDR2 SNEGSKA (reference sequence). The length of the CDR3 is 11 residues. V was trimmed by 1 base and J by 4 bases, leaving 4 bases between them. The DNA for the CDR3 is TGCAGTGCTAGAGTAGGAGAGACCCAGTACTTC. It specifies CSARVGETQYF.

In this sample, this clone turned up once. J is TRBJ2-5 and V is TRBV15; the match to TRBD1 covers 7 bases. Trimming took 2 bases from V and 5 from J; bases not matched to a gene: 11. The CDR3 spans 16 residues. Germline assignment: CDR1 LNHNV and CDR2 YYDKDF (reference sequence). This CDR3 is CATSRRQARGRETQYF. The CDR3 bases are TGTGCCACCAGCAGACGCCAGGCGAGGGGGCGGGAGACCCAGTACTTC.

The chain uses TRBV4-1 and TRBJ2-7, with no clear D. The germline gives CDR1 MGHRA, CDR2 YSYEKL. CDR3 size: 9 residues. In DNA, the CDR3 is TGCGCCAGCAGCCAAGCCCTGAAGGTC. It codes for CASSQALKV.

This sequence joins TRBV7-3 and TRBJ2-1, with 8 bases identical to TRBD2. This CDR3 has 16 amino acids. Trimming cost V 0 bases and J 4 bases; bases outside gene matches: 5. Germline V lookup: CDR1 SGHTA, CDR2 FQGTGA. CDR3 sequence reads: CASSLTPSGGYNEQFF. The CDR3 DNA sequence: TGTGCCAGCAGCTTAACCCCCAGCGGGGGATACAATGAGCAGTTCTTC. Together with reference TRBV7-3 and TRBJ2-1, the CDR3 gives the full variable domain: GAGVSQTPSNKVTEKGKYVELRCDPISGHTALYWYRQSLGQGPEFLIYFQGTGAADDSGLPNDRFFAVRPEGSVSTLKIQRTERGDSAVYLCASSLTPSGGYNEQFFGPGTRLTVL.

The chain carries TRBV25-1 and TRBJ1-2; D unclear. Germline V CDR1 and CDR2: MGHDK, SYGVNS. This CDR3 contains 13 residues. V was shortened by 2 bases and J by 6 bases, with 10 bases between the two germline ends. CDR3 sequence (DNA): TGTGCCAGCAGTGAAGCGTCAATGGATGGCTACACCTTC. Protein: CASSEASMDGYTF.

V is TRBV5-1 and J is TRBJ2-1; D is possibly TRBD1 (5 bases). Per germline, CDR1 SGHRS and CDR2 YFSETQ. V dropped 1 base and J dropped 2 bases, with 16 bases sitting between them. CDR3 length: 17 residues. CDR3 sequence: CASSLTTQVLTYNEQFF. The CDR3 DNA reads as TGCGCCAGCAGCTTGACGACACAGGTTTTGACCTACAATGAGCAGTTCTTC.

This chain joins TRBV19 and TRBJ2-2, with D perhaps TRBD2 (6 bases). The CDR3 has 17 residues. Germline V lookup: CDR1 LNHDA, CDR2 SQIVND (reference sequence). V was trimmed by 5 bases and J by 3 bases, leaving 19 bases between them. CDR3: CASSASESRGDTGELFF. DNA for the CDR3: TGTGCCAGTAGTGCCTCGGAGTCGCGGGGAGACACCGGGGAGCTGTTTTTT.

This chain joins TRBV10-1 and TRBJ2-5, with TRBD2 as a possible D gene (6 bases). V was cut by 4 bases and J by 1 base, with 10 bases left in between. Germline CDR1 reads WNHNN; CDR2 reads SYGVQD (reference sequence). The CDR3 length is 14 residues. The CDR3 spells CASSAAGGQETQYF. The CDR3, as DNA: TGCGCCAGCAGTGCGGCCGGGGGCCAAGAGACCCAGTACTTC.

V usage is TRBV7-2 and J usage is TRBJ1-3, with 9 bases fitting TRBD1. The CDR3 loop spans 17 amino acids. CDR1 and CDR2 (germline): SGHTA, FQGNSA. The ends lost 1 base at V and 2 bases at J; junction bases unmatched: 6. CDR3 sequence reads: CASSLGGTGRPGNTIYF. CDR3 in DNA: TGTGCCAGCAGCTTAGGTGGGACAGGGAGGCCTGGAAACACCATATATTTT.

The chain joins TRBV7-3 to TRBJ2-1, with 10 bases matching TRBD1. Germline CDR1 reads SGHTA; CDR2 reads FQGTGA. CDR3 length: 15 residues. Trimming cost V 5 bases and J 3 bases; bases outside gene matches: 4. CDR3 in amino acids: CASSSGTGDYNEQFF. The CDR3 nucleotides read TGTGCCAGCAGCAGCGGGACAGGGGACTACAATGAGCAGTTCTTC. The whole variable domain, filled in from reference TRBV7-3 and TRBJ2-1, reads GAGVSQTPSNKVTEKGKYVELRCDPISGHTALYWYRQSLGQGPEFLIYFQGTGAADDSGLPNDRFFAVRPEGSVSTLKIQRTERGDSAVYLCASSSGTGDYNEQFFGPGTRLTVL.

The chain couples TRBV19 to TRBJ1-5; no clear D gene. The CDR3 totals 12 residues. V lost 5 bases and J lost 7, with 9 bases in between. CDR1 and CDR2 from the germline V gene are LNHDA and SQIVND (reference sequence). CDR3 nucleotide sequence: TGTGCCAGTAGTGTCCTGGGGCAGCCCCAGCATTTT. Protein sequence: CASSVLGQPQHF.

Details on this clone: This sample also contains other DNA sequences that code for the same CDR3. This chain joins TRBV2 and TRBJ2-7; 11 bases agree with TRBD1. Germline V lookup: CDR1 SNHLY, CDR2 FYNNEI. CDR3 length: 13 amino acids. V lost 6 bases to trimming and J lost 6 bases; unmatched junction nucleotides: 4. Written as DNA, the CDR3 is TGTGCCAGCAGGGGGACAGGGGGAGGCGAGCAGTACGTC. Its protein is CASRGTGGGEQYV.

This clone has only a few counts. The chain employs TRBV12-3 or TRBV12-4 and TRBJ2-7; D uncertain. The CDR3 sequence is 12 residues long. V lost 5 bases to trimming and J lost 0 bases, with 5 bases between them. The CDR3 sequence: CASSPISYEQYV. CDR3 sequence (DNA): TGTGCCAGCAGTCCCATCTCCTACGAGCAGTACGTC.

The sample holds a few counts of this clone. The chain carries TRBV7-2 and TRBJ2-2; no clear D gene. V was trimmed by 5 bases and J by 0 bases, leaving 10 bases between them. Germline lookup yields CDR1 SGHTA and CDR2 FQGNSA. The CDR3 spans 15 residues. The CDR3 DNA reads TGTGCCAGCAGCCCCCTGGGTTCGAACACCGGGGAGCTGTTTTTT. Its protein is CASSPLGSNTGELFF.

The chain couples TRBV5-8 to TRBJ2-5, with D perhaps TRBD1 (5 bases). The V and J ends lost 0 bases and 5 bases respectively, with 11 bases between them. Per the germline V gene, CDR1 is SGHTS and CDR2 is YDEGEE. The CDR3 runs 14 residues. CDR3 region: CASSLGQIRETQYF. CDR3 nucleotide sequence: TGTGCCAGCAGCTTGGGACAGATTCGGGAGACCCAGTACTTC.